The TCR beta chain under discussion was sequenced for a study of PD-L1 blockade in urothelial cancer. Study as a whole: Patients, treated from about 2014 onward, received atezolizumab 1,200 mg intravenously every 3 weeks. Of under 30 patients, about 24 were males with bladder-origin urothelial cancer. The study recovered a median of about 150,000 T cells per blood sample.

Sequenced by immunoSEQ multiplex PCR; TCRdb stores in-frame clones only, minus some. The table lists 85,000 to 90,000 clones, around nine tenths of them singletons, with over 9% in the top ten. CDR1 and CDR2 from the germline V gene are MNHEY and SVGAGI. The CDR3 runs 14 residues. With 0 bases removed from V and 7 bases from J, the gap between germline ends came to 12 bases. This chain joins TRBV6-5 and TRBJ1-2, with D tentatively TRBD1 (5 bases). This clonotype was sampled from a man between 60 and 75 years old with urothelial cancer. Material: PBMCs, obtained around atezolizumab (anti-PD-L1) treatment. The CDR3 DNA is TGTGCCAGCAGTTACTCCCAGGGCTTCGGTGGCTACACCTTC. Translation gives CASSYSQGFGGYTF.